These 19 T cell receptor beta chains were sequenced from one sample in a study of cytomegalovirus exposure and HLA in healthy donors. PCR amplification relied on 60 Vbeta primers (plus 13 Jbeta primers). Sequenced by immunoSEQ multiplex PCR; TCRdb stores in-frame clones only, minus some. In total, the table holds 75,000 to 85,000 clones. Sequencing was performed on PBMCs. The source is a man in his fifties or sixties in good health and CMV-seronegative.

The chain joins TRBV19 to TRBJ1-5; 7 nucleotides match TRBD1. Germline V CDR1 and CDR2: LNHDA, SQIVND (reference sequence). Trimming took 4 bases from V and 3 from J; bases not matched to a gene: 9. CDR3 size: 16 residues. The CDR3 region has the DNA TGTGCCAGTAGTACACACCAGGGGGTCCTCAATCAGCCCCAGCATTTT. It encodes CASSTHQGVLNQPQHF.

The chain uses TRBV28 and TRBJ1-2; possible D gene TRBD1, 5 bases. V shed 8 bases and J shed 4 bases, with 14 bases lying between them. Germline V gene data show CDR1 as MDHEN and CDR2 as SYDVKM. This CDR3 is 13 amino acids long. The CDR3 loop reads CASLDRRTYGYTF. CDR3 DNA sequence: TGTGCCAGCCTTGACAGACGAACCTATGGCTACACCTTC.

The J gene is TRBJ2-7, the V gene TRBV5-1; 8 bases align to TRBD2. This CDR3 spans 17 amino acids. Germline CDR1 SGHRS, CDR2 YFSETQ. V was pared by 1 base and J by 3 bases, with 12 bases of the junction left unmatched. CDR3 sequence reads: CASSLSFGLAGSYEQYF. The CDR3 coding sequence is TGCGCCAGCAGCTTGTCTTTTGGGCTAGCGGGTAGCTACGAGCAGTACTTC.

The rearrangement joins TRBV6-5 to TRBJ1-5; D is uncertain. Germline V CDR1 and CDR2: MNHEY, SVGAGI. Trimming cost V 0 bases and J 0 bases, with 3 bases left between them. CDR3 length: 14 residues. The CDR3: CASSYSYSNQPQHF. In nucleotides, the CDR3 is TGTGCCAGCAGTTACTCATATAGCAATCAGCCCCAGCATTTT.

This chain uses TRBV18 with TRBJ2-7, with D possibly TRBD1 on 7 matching bases. With 0 bases removed from V and 5 bases from J, the gap between germline ends came to 14 bases. Germline assignment: CDR1 KGHSH and CDR2 LQKENI. There are 15 residues in the CDR3. The CDR3 DNA reads TGTGCCAGCTCACCACCTACTAGCAGGGGGAACGAGCAGTACTTC. Residues: CASSPPTSRGNEQYF.

The CDR3 here is CASSRGSNQPQHF. DNA for the CDR3: TGTGCCAGCAGCAGGGGCAGCAATCAGCCCCAGCATTTT. V is TRBV9 and J is TRBJ1-5; D may be TRBD1 (5 bases). CDR1 and CDR2 from the germline V gene are SGDLS and YYNGEE. The V gene lost 4 bases and the J gene lost 1 base, with 6 bases spanning the gap. The CDR3 is 13 amino acids.

The chain is built from TRBV29-1 and TRBJ2-3; 9 bases line up with TRBD2. There are 17 residues in the CDR3. V trimming: 6 bases; J trimming: 1 base; junction bases outside the gene matches: 14. CDR1 is SQVTM and CDR2 is ANQGSEA in the germline V gene. CDR3 residues: CSVTLAGLVLGTDTQYF. CDR3 DNA sequence: TGCAGCGTGACTCTAGCGGGGCTCGTTTTAGGCACAGATACGCAGTATTTT.

V usage is TRBV29-1 and J usage is TRBJ2-1, with 14 bases lining up with TRBD2. Germline loops: CDR1 SQVTM, CDR2 ANQGSEA. This CDR3 has 19 residues. The ends lost 6 bases at V and 2 bases at J; junction bases unmatched: 15. The CDR3 reads CSVLGLAGLAGAPYNEQFF. In nucleotides, the CDR3 is TGCAGCGTACTGGGACTCGCGGGACTAGCGGGGGCCCCCTACAATGAGCAGTTCTTC.

This chain connects TRBV7-2 to TRBJ1-4; D is uncertain. CDR1 and CDR2 (germline): SGHTA, FQGNSA. CDR3 length: 13 residues. V was shortened by 7 bases and J by 8 bases, with 14 bases between the two germline ends. As DNA, the CDR3 is TGTGCCAGCACGAACGCTAGGAGGGAAAAACTGTTTTTT. Translated, it gives CASTNARREKLFF.

The chain links TRBV6-4 to TRBJ1-2, with TRBD1 matching over 10 bases. Germline CDR1 is MRHNA and CDR2 is SNTAGT. The V segment lost 7 bases and the J segment 5 bases; nucleotides outside the gene matches: 7. The CDR3 runs 14 residues. In nucleotides, the CDR3 is TGTGCCAGCACCCCTGGGACAGGGGAATATGGCTACACCTTC. Its protein product is CASTPGTGEYGYTF.

J is TRBJ1-4 and V is TRBV28, with 8 bases aligning to TRBD1. The V gene's germline CDR1 is MDHEN and CDR2 SYDVKM. Germline trimming cut 5 bases from V and 7 bases from J; bases unmatched to any gene: 3. The CDR3 is made up of 13 amino acids. Here the CDR3 reads CASSGDRTEKLFF. The CDR3 DNA follows: TGTGCCAGCAGTGGGGACAGGACTGAAAAACTGTTTTTT.

The V call is TRBV5-1, the J call TRBJ1-1, with D tentatively TRBD1 (6 bases). Trimming pared 7 bases from V and 3 bases from J, leaving 19 bases between. CDR3 size: 15 residues. Germline CDR1 SGHRS, CDR2 YFSETQ. The CDR3 DNA reads TGCGCCAGCTGGAGGACAGACCTGTCCCACACTGAAGCTTTCTTT. This gives the protein CASWRTDLSHTEAFF.

The rearrangement joins TRBV6-5 to TRBJ1-2, with a tentative D call TRBD1 (5 bases). V dropped 2 bases and J dropped 4 bases, with 11 bases sitting between them. The germline V gene has CDR1 MNHEY and CDR2 SVGAGI. This CDR3 has 14 amino acids. The CDR3, as DNA: TGTGCCAGCAGTTACGGGGGGAGCGTCTATGGCTACACCTTC. Protein: CASSYGGSVYGYTF.

CDR3 nucleotide sequence: TGTGCCAGCAGTTTAGGCACAGTCTACGAGCAGTACTTC. It yields the protein CASSLGTVYEQYF. V gene TRBV28 combines with J gene TRBJ2-7; D gene unclear. The V and J ends lost 2 bases and 3 bases respectively, with 8 bases between them. CDR1 is MDHEN and CDR2 is SYDVKM in the germline V gene. CDR3 size: 13 residues.

The chain links TRBV30 to TRBJ1-1; no clear D. V dropped 1 base and J dropped 4 bases, with 13 bases sitting between them. The germline CDR1 and CDR2 sequences are GTSNPN and SVGIG (reference sequence). The CDR3 covers 14 residues. CDR3 DNA sequence: TGTGCCTGGAGTGGCGTGGTTGGGAGCACTGAAGCTTTCTTT. This encodes CAWSGVVGSTEAFF.

The chain uses TRBV7-3 and TRBJ1-1; possibly TRBD1 for D (6 bases). The V end lost 5 bases, the J end lost 1 base, and 11 bases lay between the germline ends. Germline CDR1 reads SGHTA; CDR2 reads FQGTGA. CDR3 length: 14 amino acids. CDR3 in amino acids: CASSPDSQNTEAFF. The CDR3 DNA reads as TGTGCCAGCAGCCCGGACAGTCAGAACACTGAAGCTTTCTTT.

The chain links TRBV27 to TRBJ1-5; no clear D gene. V was cut by 3 bases and J by 4 bases, with 7 bases left in between. The CDR3 spans 13 residues. The V gene's germline CDR1 is MNHEY and CDR2 SMNVEV (reference sequence). Here the CDR3 reads CASSFQVNQPQHF. The CDR3 DNA reads TGTGCCAGCAGTTTCCAGGTTAATCAGCCCCAGCATTTT.

CDR3 coding DNA: TGTGCCAGCCGTACCACAGGGGTCTCTCGGACTGAAGCTTTCTTT. Amino acids: CASRTTGVSRTEAFF. The rearrangement uses TRBV7-2 and TRBJ1-1, with TRBD1 matching 7 bases. The V gene's germline CDR1 is SGHTA and CDR2 FQGNSA. The CDR3 sequence is 15 residues long. J was trimmed by 5 bases and V by 8 bases; bases with no gene match: 14. Full variable domain (remainder filled in from reference TRBV7-2 and TRBJ1-1): GAGVSQSPSNKVTEKGKDVELRCDPISGHTALYWYRQSLGQGLEFLIYFQGNSAPDKSGLPSDRFSAERTGGSVSTLTIQRTQQEDSAVYLCASRTTGVSRTEAFFGQGTRLTVV.

The V call is TRBV6-5, the J call TRBJ2-2; TRBD2 matches at 7 bases. Germline-derived CDR1 and CDR2 are MNHEY and SVGAGI. The CDR3 is made up of 15 amino acids. V lost 8 bases and J lost 5; bases outside the gene matches: 11. CDR3: CASSPREGGTGELFF. DNA for the CDR3: TGTGCCAGCTCTCCCAGGGAGGGAGGGACCGGGGAGCTGTTTTTT.